This T cell receptor beta chain is drawn from a study of T cells in Graves' hyperthyroidism and ophthalmopathy (dated by TCRdb to between 2019 and 2020). Regarding the complete study: Peripheral blood samples were taken at the time of initial diagnosis, prior to any treatment. The paper reports TCR Vbeta CDR3 sequencing of some 140 peripheral blood samples: over 40 ophthalmopathy, fewer than 80 hyperthyroidism and 17 progressor patients. After blood sampling, hyperthyroidism patients were treated with methimazole at a starting dose of 30 mg daily, and ophthalmopathy patients were treated with high-dose intravenous methylprednisolone. To identify distinguishing TCR V-J signatures, a discovery cohort of 95 to 100 patients was used, comprising 40 to 45 with Graves' ophthalmopathy and 57 with stable Graves' hyperthyroidism. The study also compared thyroid tissue and blood T-cell repertoires from several Graves' hyperthyroidism patients. The roughly 91 discovery patients were randomly split 7:3 into training and test sets. Prospective prediction of ophthalmopathy was tested in an independent validation cohort of approximately 19 hyperthyroidism patients and some 17 patients who later progressed to ophthalmopathy. General study outcomes and caveats: No statistical method was used to fix the sample size in advance, and group allocation was not hidden from the investigators. In validation, the model predicted progression to ophthalmopathy with just under 71% sensitivity and around 72% specificity, a median of 6.5 months before onset. Ophthalmopathy was separated from stable hyperthyroidism by a 13 V-J signature model, with roughly 88% sensitivity and 81% to 82% specificity obtained in cross-validation and 80%/75% obtained in testing. Blood samples also contained most of the expanded thyroid clonotypes (frequency above 0.001), which suggests that blood repertoires may reflect thyroid immune responses.

This clonotype was observed at least ten times. What antigen it recognizes has not been identified. Base qualities are not provided; no much larger clone lies one nucleotide away. The TCR beta CDR3 regions were amplified from the RNA transcripts. The TCR CDR3 was subjected to a first round of RT-PCR using the HTBI primer set and the Qiagen OneStep RT-PCR kit. A second multiplex PCR round built the libraries, followed by size selection and purification. Paired-end sequencing of the libraries was performed with 100 bp reads on an Illumina HiSeq2000. Regarding the original processing steps: SOAPnuke was used to process the raw data, throwing out any read that contained adapters or uncalled bases, had a mean Phred below 15, or lacked an exact constant-primer or identifier match. COPE v1.2.5 was used to merge high-quality paired reads, and clonotypes were defined as unique nucleotide sequences. MiTCR v1.1 was used to align the clonotypes against IMGT TRBV, TRBD and TRBJ reference segments. The analysis was restricted to V-J combinations with a frequency above 0.0001, which together covered 98% to 99.2% of the repertoires. A TCS score was defined as the ratio of F50 (clonal expansion) to E x V (chaos), with BLOSUM62-based TCRdist applied between CDR3 peptides within each V-J. Welch's t-statistics and random forest reduced approximately 520 V-J features to 10 to 15, which were used in a naive Bayes classifier (R e1071). The raw public data were reprocessed by TCRdb itself: fastp quality trimming at Q25, MiXCR clonotype calling, in-frame beta chains only. CDR3 protein duplicates are merged, each entry listing the most common genes and DNA. These V and J calls are TCRdb output, not the study's own analysis. Present in this sample are under 350,000 distinct CDR3 sequences, roughly 14% of which were seen just once. The top ten hold roughly 8% of the sample.

The hyperthyroidism patients were between 18 and 65 years old and newly diagnosed, with a disease duration of less than 2 months. The study excluded patients with uncontrolled infections, other autoimmune diseases, pregnancy or lactation. Diagnoses were established on the basis of clinical symptoms, serum thyroxine and TRAb, thyroid ultrasound, and orbital computed tomography. Blood from progressor patients was collected at the time of first diagnosis with hyperthyroidism, before any ophthalmopathy symptoms had appeared. PBMCs were isolated from roughly 10 ml of fresh peripheral blood by Ficoll-Paque density gradient centrifugation. Patients classed as progressors first received a Graves' hyperthyroidism diagnosis and then went on to develop ophthalmopathy during follow-up. Trizol reagent was used to extract total RNA, and RNA quality was then checked on an Agilent 2100 Bioanalyzer. The germline V gene sets CDR1 to KGHDR and CDR2 to SFDVKD. The CDR3, cysteine through phenylalanine, is 14 amino acids long. Only the CDR3 part of the read is kept: 42 bases, read in frame from the first base. The V and J ends are trimmed by 4 bases and 3 bases, leaving 10 bases between them.

The rearranged chain carries TRBV24-1 and TRBJ2-3, with TRBD2 perhaps the D gene, on 6 matching bases. The sequence was obtained from a woman aged 25 to 39 with Graves' hyperthyroidism that later progressed to Graves' ophthalmopathy. Specimen: blood. The CDR3 protein: CATSDRRGTDTQYF. In nucleotides, the sequence is TGTGCCACCAGTGACCGCCGGGGGACAGATACGCAGTATTTT.